This is a list of T cell receptor beta chains from one sample in a study of immune evolution from preneoplasia to lung adenocarcinoma. Clones were sequenced by immunoSEQ multiplex PCR, and TCRdb holds only the in-frame ones, with some missing. The sample contains 9,000 to 13,000 clones, approximately 83% of which appear only once. Material: FFPE normal lung tissue adjacent to the tumor. These receptors all come from a person aged 55 to 75 with lung adenocarcinoma. Some clones in this sample may be carry-over from other donors' samples. Each CDR3 is given with its conserved first and last residue. The D gene is left open where the match is weak. Clone size is given for some rows only: seen once, a few or many times, or a class if the clone is expanded.

j_gene: TRBJ1-4
abundance: NA
v_gene: TRBV28
d_gene: NA
CDR3aa: CASSLQPGVTNEKLFF
CDR3nt: TGTGCCAGCAGTTTGCAACCCGGGGTAACTAATGAAAAACTGTTTTTT

j_gene: TRBJ2-3
abundance: NA
v_gene: TRBV6-6
d_gene: NA
CDR3aa: CASSLGHQLSTDTQYF
CDR3nt: TGTGCCAGCAGTTTGGGACACCAGCTAAGCACAGATACGCAGTATTTT

j_gene: TRBJ1-1
abundance: large
v_gene: TRBV10-3
d_gene: NA
CDR3aa: CAIQRILEGEAFF
CDR3nt: TGTGCCATACAACGGATCTTGGAGGGTGAAGCTTTCTTT

j_gene: TRBJ1-1
abundance: NA
v_gene: TRBV7-9
d_gene: TRBD1
CDR3aa: CASSLGQSNTEAFF
CDR3nt: TGTGCCAGCAGCCTGGGACAGTCCAACACTGAAGCTTTCTTT

j_gene: TRBJ2-7
abundance: NA
v_gene: TRBV2
d_gene: NA
CDR3aa: CASNGETYEQYF
CDR3nt: TGTGCCAGCAACGGCGAAACCTACGAGCAGTACTTC

j_gene: TRBJ1-4
abundance: NA
v_gene: TRBV29-1
d_gene: NA
CDR3aa: CSVVAGRAGSNEKLFF
CDR3nt: TGCAGCGTTGTGGCGGGCAGGGCTGGGAGTAATGAAAAACTGTTTTTT

j_gene: TRBJ2-5
abundance: once
v_gene: TRBV19
d_gene: NA
CDR3aa: CASSQKQTQYF
CDR3nt: TGTGCCAGTAGCCAAAAACAGACCCAGTACTTC

j_gene: TRBJ2-7
abundance: NA
v_gene: TRBV7-9
d_gene: TRBD1
CDR3aa: CASSYDRAYEQYF
CDR3nt: TGTGCCAGCAGCTACGACAGGGCCTACGAGCAGTACTTC

j_gene: TRBJ2-7
abundance: NA
v_gene: TRBV6-1
d_gene: NA
CDR3aa: CASSEEARYEQYF
CDR3nt: TGTGCCAGCAGTGAAGAAGCCAGATACGAGCAGTACTTC

j_gene: TRBJ2-1
abundance: NA
v_gene: TRBV7-9
d_gene: TRBD1
CDR3aa: CASSFYRGGEQFF
CDR3nt: TGTGCCAGCAGCTTTTACAGGGGTGGTGAGCAGTTCTTC

j_gene: TRBJ1-5
abundance: NA
v_gene: TRBV19
d_gene: TRBD1
CDR3aa: CASSIQGATGFQPQHF
CDR3nt: TGTGCCAGTAGTATACAGGGGGCGACAGGGTTCCAGCCCCAGCATTTT

j_gene: TRBJ2-1
abundance: once
v_gene: TRBV10-1
d_gene: TRBD1
CDR3aa: CASSESRGYNEQFF
CDR3nt: TGCGCCAGCAGTGAAAGCAGGGGGTACAATGAGCAGTTCTTC

j_gene: TRBJ2-1
abundance: NA
v_gene: TRBV10-2
d_gene: NA
CDR3aa: CASSGGSGNEQFF
CDR3nt: TGCGCCAGCAGTGGTGGTAGCGGCAATGAGCAGTTCTTC

j_gene: TRBJ2-2
abundance: NA
v_gene: TRBV15
d_gene: NA
CDR3aa: CATSRVTPGELSRSGELFF
CDR3nt: TGTGCCACCAGCAGAGTAACCCCCGGCGAACTGAGCAGGTCCGGGGAGCTGTTTTTT

j_gene: TRBJ1-1
abundance: NA
v_gene: TRBV5-1
d_gene: NA
CDR3aa: CASSLSQWSTEAFF
CDR3nt: TGCGCCAGCAGTCTATCACAGTGGTCTACTGAAGCTTTCTTT

j_gene: TRBJ2-1
abundance: NA
v_gene: TRBV6-5
d_gene: TRBD2
CDR3aa: CASRVGGLAGPEQFF
CDR3nt: TGTGCCAGCAGAGTTGGGGGACTAGCGGGCCCTGAGCAGTTCTTC

j_gene: TRBJ2-1
abundance: NA
v_gene: TRBV19
d_gene: NA
CDR3aa: CASSIYLGESYNEQFF
CDR3nt: TGTGCCAGTAGTATTTATTTGGGGGAGTCCTACAATGAGCAGTTCTTC

j_gene: TRBJ1-2
abundance: NA
v_gene: TRBV5-4
d_gene: NA
CDR3aa: CASSSGMDYGYTF
CDR3nt: TGTGCCAGCAGCTCCGGGATGGACTATGGCTACACCTTC

j_gene: TRBJ2-7
abundance: NA
v_gene: TRBV28
d_gene: TRBD1
CDR3aa: CASSLSGQVSYEQYF
CDR3nt: TGTGCCAGCAGTTTATCCGGACAGGTCTCCTACGAGCAGTACTTC

j_gene: TRBJ2-7
abundance: NA
v_gene: TRBV21-1
d_gene: NA
CDR3aa: CASSRWTSDTYEQYF
CDR3nt: TGTGCCAGCAGCAGATGGACTAGCGATACCTACGAGCAGTACTTC

j_gene: TRBJ1-1
abundance: NA
v_gene: TRBV29-1
d_gene: TRBD1
CDR3aa: CSVGQNLNTEAFF
CDR3nt: TGCAGCGTGGGACAGAACTTGAACACTGAAGCTTTCTTT

j_gene: TRBJ2-1
abundance: NA
v_gene: TRBV29-1
d_gene: NA
CDR3aa: CSARRGPEDNEQFF
CDR3nt: TGCAGTGCGCGGCGAGGCCCGGAGGACAATGAGCAGTTCTTC

j_gene: TRBJ1-5
abundance: NA
v_gene: TRBV7-2
d_gene: NA
CDR3aa: CASSLLVGLSNQPQHF
CDR3nt: TGTGCCAGCAGCTTATTAGTGGGGTTGAGCAATCAGCCCCAGCATTTT

j_gene: TRBJ1-5
abundance: hyperexpanded
v_gene: TRBV19
d_gene: NA
CDR3aa: CASSPTGLDQPQHF
CDR3nt: TGTGCCAGTAGTCCTACAGGGCTTGATCAGCCCCAGCATTTT

j_gene: TRBJ1-2
abundance: NA
v_gene: TRBV7-2
d_gene: NA
CDR3aa: CASPTGDARTNGYTF
CDR3nt: TGTGCCAGCCCGACGGGTGATGCTAGGACAAATGGCTACACCTTC

j_gene: TRBJ1-4
abundance: NA
v_gene: TRBV6-5
d_gene: NA
CDR3aa: CASSQVAGADEKLFF
CDR3nt: TGTGCCAGCAGTCAAGTCGCAGGGGCGGACGAAAAACTGTTTTTT

j_gene: TRBJ2-7
abundance: NA
v_gene: TRBV5-5
d_gene: NA
CDR3aa: CASSFLGGAGYEQYF
CDR3nt: TGTGCCAGCAGCTTCCTGGGGGGGGCGGGCTACGAGCAGTACTTC

j_gene: TRBJ2-7
abundance: NA
v_gene: TRBV28
d_gene: TRBD2
CDR3aa: CASSSEGTSGSSSYEQYF
CDR3nt: TGTGCCAGCAGTTCCGAAGGGACTAGCGGGAGCAGCTCCTACGAGCAGTACTTC

j_gene: TRBJ2-7
abundance: few
v_gene: TRBV2
d_gene: NA
CDR3aa: CASSEARYEQYF
CDR3nt: TGTGCCAGCAGTGAAGCGCGATACGAGCAGTACTTC

j_gene: TRBJ2-1
abundance: NA
v_gene: TRBV5-6
d_gene: NA
CDR3aa: CASSLFNEQFF
CDR3nt: TGTGCCAGCAGCTTATTTAATGAGCAGTTCTTC

j_gene: TRBJ2-2
abundance: NA
v_gene: TRBV11-2
d_gene: NA
CDR3aa: CASSTYRAGGANTGELFF
CDR3nt: TGTGCCAGCAGCACCTACCGGGCCGGGGGTGCGAACACCGGGGAGCTGTTTTTT

j_gene: TRBJ2-5
abundance: hyperexpanded
v_gene: TRBV5-5
d_gene: NA
CDR3aa: CASSFQSLETQYF
CDR3nt: TGTGCCAGCAGCTTTCAGAGCTTAGAGACCCAGTACTTC

j_gene: TRBJ2-3
abundance: NA
v_gene: TRBV6-4
d_gene: NA
CDR3aa: CASSDSDSTDTQYF
CDR3nt: TGTGCCAGCAGTGACTCGGACAGCACAGATACGCAGTATTTT

j_gene: TRBJ2-3
abundance: once
v_gene: TRBV6-5
d_gene: NA
CDR3aa: CASKGTPLSTDTQYF
CDR3nt: TGTGCCAGCAAAGGGACTCCCCTTAGCACAGATACGCAGTATTTT

j_gene: TRBJ2-4
abundance: NA
v_gene: TRBV7-2
d_gene: TRBD1
CDR3aa: CASSPTPGQNIQYF
CDR3nt: TGTGCCAGCAGCCCAACACCGGGACAGAACATTCAGTACTTC

j_gene: TRBJ2-1
abundance: once
v_gene: TRBV18
d_gene: TRBD1
CDR3aa: CASSPPGTVHSTSLGQFF
CDR3nt: TGTGCCAGCTCACCCCCGGGGACAGTACATTCAACTAGTCTTGGGCAGTTCTTC

j_gene: TRBJ1-1
abundance: few
v_gene: TRBV30
d_gene: TRBD1
CDR3aa: CAWSSPDRVDTEAFF
CDR3nt: TGTGCCTGGAGTTCCCCGGACAGGGTTGACACTGAAGCTTTCTTT

j_gene: TRBJ1-1
abundance: few
v_gene: TRBV5-5
d_gene: NA
CDR3aa: CASTRTENTEAFF
CDR3nt: TGTGCCAGCACCCGGACAGAGAACACTGAAGCTTTCTTT

j_gene: TRBJ1-1
abundance: once
v_gene: TRBV5-6
d_gene: NA
CDR3aa: CASSIRRDTEAFF
CDR3nt: TGTGCCAGCAGTATTAGACGTGACACTGAAGCTTTCTTT

j_gene: TRBJ1-1
abundance: NA
v_gene: TRBV7-3
d_gene: NA
CDR3aa: CASSPRRGAGAFF
CDR3nt: TGTGCCAGCAGCCCACGCCGGGGGGCAGGAGCTTTCTTT

j_gene: TRBJ1-5
abundance: once
v_gene: TRBV5-1
d_gene: NA
CDR3aa: CASSLAGKGYQPQHF
CDR3nt: TGCGCCAGCAGCTTGGCAGGGAAAGGGTATCAGCCCCAGCATTTT

j_gene: TRBJ1-5
abundance: NA
v_gene: TRBV9
d_gene: NA
CDR3aa: CASSEKLGTAPRAQHF
CDR3nt: TGTGCCAGCAGCGAGAAGCTAGGAACAGCCCCTAGGGCCCAGCATTTT